This TCR beta chain derives from a study of control samples from healthy donors and cancer patients. Measured with immunoSEQ multiplex PCR; TCRdb has only the in-frame clones, and not every one. The repertoire holds some 82,000 clones, with roughly 84% as singletons. CDR3 length: 17 residues. Trimming left V 1 base short and J 5 bases short, with 17 bases between. Per the germline V gene, CDR1 is MGHRA and CDR2 is YSYEKL. This clone was seen a few times. This TCR was sampled from a man aged 55 to 70 with head and neck cancer. The sequenced sample consisted of PBMCs. This chain joins TRBV4-1 and TRBJ2-2; D remains unclear. The CDR3 protein is CASSQGYRTRRTGELFF. The DNA for the CDR3 is TGCGCCAGCAGCCAAGGGTACCGCACTCGACGGACCGGGGAGCTGTTTTTT.